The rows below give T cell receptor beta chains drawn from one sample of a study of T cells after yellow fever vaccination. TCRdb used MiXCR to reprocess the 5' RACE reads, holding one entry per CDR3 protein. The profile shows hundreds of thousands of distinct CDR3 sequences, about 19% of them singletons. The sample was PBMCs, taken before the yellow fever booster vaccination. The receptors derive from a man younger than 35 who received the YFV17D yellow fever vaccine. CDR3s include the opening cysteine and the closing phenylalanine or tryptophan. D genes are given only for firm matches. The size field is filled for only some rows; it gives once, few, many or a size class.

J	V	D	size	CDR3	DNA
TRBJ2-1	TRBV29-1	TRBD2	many	CSFKSGGSYNEQFF	TGCAGCTTCAAGTCGGGGGGCTCCTACAATGAGCAGTTCTTC
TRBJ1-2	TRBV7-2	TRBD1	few	CASSADRSYGYTF	TGTGCCAGCAGCGCGGACAGGAGCTATGGCTACACCTTC
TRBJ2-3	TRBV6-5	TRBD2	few	CASGRTSGGTDTQYF	TGTGCCAGTGGTAGGACTAGCGGGGGCACAGATACGCAGTATTTT
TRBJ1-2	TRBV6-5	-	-	CASSQPQGYGYTF	TGTGCCAGCAGCCAGCCGCAGGGTTATGGCTACACCTTC
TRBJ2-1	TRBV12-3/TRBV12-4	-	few	CASTYRYNEQFF	TGTGCCAGCACCTACAGGTACAATGAGCAGTTCTTC
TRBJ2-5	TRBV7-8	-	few	CASKPGRHQETQYF	TGTGCCAGCAAACCAGGGAGGCACCAAGAGACCCAGTACTTC
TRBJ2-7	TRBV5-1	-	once	CASSPQGYGEQYF	TGCGCCAGCAGCCCACAGGGATACGGCGAGCAGTACTTC
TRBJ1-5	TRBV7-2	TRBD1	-	CASSLVSGGNQPQHF	TGTGCCAGCAGCTTAGTCTCAGGGGGGAATCAGCCCCAGCATTTT
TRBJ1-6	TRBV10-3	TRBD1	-	CAISDPPQGTNSPLHF	TGTGCCATCAGTGATCCGCCACAGGGGACGAATTCGCCCCTCCACTTT
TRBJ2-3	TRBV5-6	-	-	CASRTGFTDTQYF	TGTGCCAGCAGGACAGGATTCACGGATACGCAGTATTTT
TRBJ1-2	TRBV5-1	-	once	CASSLGQLGYTF	TGCGCCAGCAGCTTGGGGCAGCTCGGCTACACCTTC
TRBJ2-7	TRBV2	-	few	CASQRAGEVYEQYF	TGTGCCAGCCAAAGGGCAGGGGAGGTCTACGAGCAGTACTTC
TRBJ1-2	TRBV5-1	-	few	CASSPTVENYGYTF	TGCGCCAGCAGCCCGACCGTTGAAAACTATGGCTACACCTTC
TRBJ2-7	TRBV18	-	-	CASSTQQVNSYEQYF	TGTGCCAGCTCAACCCAACAGGTAAACTCCTACGAGCAGTACTTC
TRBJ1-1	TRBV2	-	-	CASSALDGTMNTEAFF	TGTGCCAGCAGTGCCCTCGACGGGACCATGAACACTGAAGCTTTCTTT
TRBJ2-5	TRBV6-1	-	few	CASSEDLGLAQETQYF	TGTGCCAGCAGTGAAGATCTGGGGCTAGCACAAGAGACCCAGTACTTC
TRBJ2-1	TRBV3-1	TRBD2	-	CASSRLAGMNEQFF	TGTGCCAGCAGCCGACTAGCGGGGATGAATGAGCAGTTCTTC
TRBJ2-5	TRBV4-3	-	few	CASSQGGRGIQETQYF	TGCGCCAGCAGCCAAGGGGGGCGGGGGATCCAAGAGACCCAGTACTTC
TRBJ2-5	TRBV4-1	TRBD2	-	CASGGTSGIQETQYF	TGCGCCAGCGGAGGAACTAGCGGAATCCAAGAGACCCAGTACTTC
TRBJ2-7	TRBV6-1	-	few	CASGASSTYEQYF	TGTGCCAGCGGGGCTAGCTCAACCTACGAGCAGTACTTC
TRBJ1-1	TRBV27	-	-	CASSIRQNTEAFF	TGTGCCAGCAGTATCCGTCAGAACACTGAAGCTTTCTTT
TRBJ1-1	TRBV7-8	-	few	CASTEKLGKTEAFF	TGTGCCAGCACCGAAAAATTGGGGAAGACTGAAGCTTTCTTT
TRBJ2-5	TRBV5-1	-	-	CASSRHGGETQYF	TGCGCCAGCAGCCGACATGGAGGAGAGACCCAGTACTTC
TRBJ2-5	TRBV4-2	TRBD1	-	CASSQVTGQGISETQYF	TGTGCCAGCAGCCAAGTAACGGGACAGGGGATTTCGGAGACCCAGTACTTC
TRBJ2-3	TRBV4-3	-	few	CASSRSFPDTQYF	TGCGCCAGCAGCCGGTCCTTTCCAGATACGCAGTATTTT
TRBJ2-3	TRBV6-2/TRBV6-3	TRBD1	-	CASSYLGQGRIRRGTDTQYF	TGTGCCAGCAGTTACCTGGGACAGGGTCGAATTCGGAGGGGCACAGATACGCAGTATTTT
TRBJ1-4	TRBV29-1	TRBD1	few	CSVGRTGGANEKLFF	TGCAGCGTCGGCAGGACAGGGGGCGCTAATGAAAAACTGTTTTTT
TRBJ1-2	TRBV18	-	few	CASSPAGNGYTF	TGTGCCAGCTCACCAGCAGGGAACGGCTACACCTTC